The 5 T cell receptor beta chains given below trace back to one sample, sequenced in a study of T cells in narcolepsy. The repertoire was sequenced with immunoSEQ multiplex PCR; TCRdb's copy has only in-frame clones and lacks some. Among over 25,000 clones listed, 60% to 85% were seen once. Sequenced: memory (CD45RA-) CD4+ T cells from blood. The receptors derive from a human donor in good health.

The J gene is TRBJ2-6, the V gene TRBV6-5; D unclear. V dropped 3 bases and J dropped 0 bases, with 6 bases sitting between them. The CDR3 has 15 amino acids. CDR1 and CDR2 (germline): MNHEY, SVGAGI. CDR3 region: CASSYKFSGANVLTF. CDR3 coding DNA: TGTGCCAGCAGTTATAAATTCTCTGGGGCCAACGTCCTGACTTTC.

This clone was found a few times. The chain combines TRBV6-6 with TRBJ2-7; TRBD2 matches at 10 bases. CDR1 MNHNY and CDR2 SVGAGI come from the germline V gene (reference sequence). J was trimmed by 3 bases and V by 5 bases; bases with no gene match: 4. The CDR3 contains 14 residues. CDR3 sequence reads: CASSRGTSDYEQYF. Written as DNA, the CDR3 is TGTGCCAGCAGTAGGGGGACTAGCGACTACGAGCAGTACTTC.

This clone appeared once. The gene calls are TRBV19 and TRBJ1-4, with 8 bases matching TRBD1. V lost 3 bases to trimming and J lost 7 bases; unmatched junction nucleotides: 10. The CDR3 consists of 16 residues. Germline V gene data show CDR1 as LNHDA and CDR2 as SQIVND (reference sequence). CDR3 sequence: CASSIESTGGAEKLFF. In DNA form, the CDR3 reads TGTGCCAGTAGTATTGAAAGTACAGGGGGGGCTGAAAAACTGTTTTTT.

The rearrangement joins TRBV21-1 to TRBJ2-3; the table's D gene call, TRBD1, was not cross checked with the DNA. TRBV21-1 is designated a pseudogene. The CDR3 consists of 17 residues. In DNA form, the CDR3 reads TGTGCCAGCAGCCCCCACAGGGTAGCCTCTAGCACAGATACGCAGTATTTT. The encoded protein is CASSPHRVASSTDTQYF.

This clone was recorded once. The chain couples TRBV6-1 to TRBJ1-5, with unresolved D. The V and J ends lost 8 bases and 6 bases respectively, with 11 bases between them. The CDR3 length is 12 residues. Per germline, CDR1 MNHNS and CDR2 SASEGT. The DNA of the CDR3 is TGTGCCAGCTCGGCGCTGGGTCAGCCCCAGCATTTT. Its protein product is CASSALGQPQHF.